This T cell receptor beta chain was obtained from a study of T cells after yellow fever vaccination. Study-level points and caveats: Post-booster repertoires contained most primary-vaccination clones again (roughly 96% CD4, over 70% CD8). The presence of abundant clonotypes contaminating from the bulk population was possible in FACS-sorted repertoires.

Note on this clonotype: Its matching antigen is unknown.

Germline lookup yields CDR1 LGHNA and CDR2 YNFKEQ. The CDR3 length is 15 residues. Trimming removed 0 bases from V and 5 bases from J; junction bases left unmatched: 6. Making TCR cDNA involved 5'RACE template switching, which added UMIs and a universal primer site. TCRdb reanalysed the 5' RACE reads using MiXCR and keeps one entry per CDR3 protein. The repertoire has 500,000 to 650,000 distinct CDR3 sequences, about a sixth of them found once; the top ten carry 15% to 20%. The source was PBMCs, collected around 5 days after the first yellow fever vaccination. The chain couples TRBV4-2 to TRBJ1-2; TRBD1 aligns across 7 bases. The clonotype comes from a man younger than 30 who received the YFV17D yellow fever vaccine. DNA of the CDR3: TGTGCCAGCAGCCAAGAGATAGGGGGCTGGTATGGCTACACCTTC. Its translation is CASSQEIGGWYGYTF.